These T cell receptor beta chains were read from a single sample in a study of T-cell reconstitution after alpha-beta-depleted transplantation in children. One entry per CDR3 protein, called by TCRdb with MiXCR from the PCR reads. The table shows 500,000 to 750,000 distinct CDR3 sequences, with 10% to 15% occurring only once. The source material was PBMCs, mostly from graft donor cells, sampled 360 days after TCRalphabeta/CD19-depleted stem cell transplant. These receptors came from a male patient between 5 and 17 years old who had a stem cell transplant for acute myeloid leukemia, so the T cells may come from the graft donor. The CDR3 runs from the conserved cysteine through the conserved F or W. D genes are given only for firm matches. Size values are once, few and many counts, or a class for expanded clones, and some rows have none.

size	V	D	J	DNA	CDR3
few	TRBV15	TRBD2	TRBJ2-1	TGTGCCACCAGCCGAGGGGGGCAGGGAAGCCTAGCGGGAGCCAACCCGGAGCAGTTCTTC	CATSRGGQGSLAGANPEQFF
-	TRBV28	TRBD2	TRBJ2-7	TGTGCCAGCAGTTTACCCGGGAGGAACGAGCAGTACTTC	CASSLPGRNEQYF
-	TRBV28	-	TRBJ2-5	TGTGCCAGCAGGAGGTCAGGGGAAAACCCACCCTACCAAGAGACCCAGTACTTC	CASRRSGENPPYQETQYF
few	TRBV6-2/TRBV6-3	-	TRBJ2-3	TGTGCCAGCAGTTACCTCCGGGGCACAGATACGCAGTATTTT	CASSYLRGTDTQYF
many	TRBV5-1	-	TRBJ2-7	TGCGCCAGCAGCCCCTCGTCCAGGGAGGTCAACGAGCAGTACTTC	CASSPSSREVNEQYF
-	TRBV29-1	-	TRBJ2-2	TGCAGCGTTATAATAGGACAGAACACCGGGGAGCTGTTTTTT	CSVIIGQNTGELFF
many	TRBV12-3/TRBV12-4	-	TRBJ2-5	TGTGCCAGCCGAGGCGAGTCCAACCAAGAGACCCAGTACTTC	CASRGESNQETQYF
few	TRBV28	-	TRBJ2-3	TGTGCCAGCAGCCGACTCCACACAGATACGCAGTATTTT	CASSRLHTDTQYF
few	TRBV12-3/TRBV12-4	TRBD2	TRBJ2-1	TGTGCCAGCAGCAATAGCGGGACTGCCTACAATGAGCAGTTCTTC	CASSNSGTAYNEQFF
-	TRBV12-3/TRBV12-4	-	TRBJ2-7	TGTGCCAGCAGATCACGGGCCGGGGGGCCCTCCCTGTCTTACGAGCAGTACTTC	CASRSRAGGPSLSYEQYF
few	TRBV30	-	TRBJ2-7	TGTGCCTCTTCTTCCACCCGGAGTCGCGAGCAGTACTTC	CASSSTRSREQYF
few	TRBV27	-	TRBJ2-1	TGTGCCAGCAGTCTTTTCTCCTACAATGAGCAGTTCTTC	CASSLFSYNEQFF
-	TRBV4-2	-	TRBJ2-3	TGTGCCAGCAGCCCTCCTAGCGTTCCAGATACGCAGTATTTT	CASSPPSVPDTQYF
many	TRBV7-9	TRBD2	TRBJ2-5	TGTGCCAGCAGCCCCCGACTAGCGGGAGGGCCGTTGGTGACCCAGTACTTC	CASSPRLAGGPLVTQYF
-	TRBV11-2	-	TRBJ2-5	TGTGCCAGCAGCCCCGGACAGTTACAAGAGACCCAGTACTTC	CASSPGQLQETQYF
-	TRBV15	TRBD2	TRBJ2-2	TGTGCCACCAGCAGAGATCCAGGTAGCGGGAGTCGCGGGGAGCTGTTTTTT	CATSRDPGSGSRGELFF
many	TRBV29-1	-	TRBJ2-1	TGCAGCGTTCGCGAGGAGCAGTTCTTC	CSVREEQFF
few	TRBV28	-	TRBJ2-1	TGTGCCAGTAGCCGGGTCCTAATAACCTACAATGAGCAGTTCTTC	CASSRVLITYNEQFF
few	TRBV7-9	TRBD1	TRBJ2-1	TGTGCCAGCAGCTTAGTCGTTGGGACAGGGGTTTTTGAGCAGTTCTTC	CASSLVVGTGVFEQFF
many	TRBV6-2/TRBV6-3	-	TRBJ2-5	TGTGCCAGCAGTCAGACCGTGGAGACCCAGTACTTC	CASSQTVETQYF
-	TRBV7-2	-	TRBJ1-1	TGTGCCAGCAGCCCGAGGGGCCAACACACTGAAGCTTTCTTT	CASSPRGQHTEAFF
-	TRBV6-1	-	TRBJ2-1	TGTGCCAGCAGATGGGGAGCCAGGGGCAATGAGCAGTTCTTC	CASRWGARGNEQFF
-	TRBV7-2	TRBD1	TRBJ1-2	TGTGCCAGCAGCTTAGGTGGGACAGGGGAAATAGGCTATGGCTACACCTTC	CASSLGGTGEIGYGYTF
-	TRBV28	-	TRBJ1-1	TGTGCCAGCAGTTTGTTATACAGGGAGAGTGAAGCTTTCTTT	CASSLLYRESEAFF
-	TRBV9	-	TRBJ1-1	TGTGCCAGCAGCTCCCGGGCTGAAGCTTTCTTT	CASSSRAEAFF
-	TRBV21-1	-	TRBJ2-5	TGTGCCAGCAGCAAAGTGGTCCCCCCCTTACTAGCGGGAGAGACCCAGTACTTC	CASSKVVPPLLAGETQYF
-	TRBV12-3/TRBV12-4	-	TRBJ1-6	TGTGCCAGCAGTTTAGACACCACCTGGGATTCACCCCTCCACTTT	CASSLDTTWDSPLHF
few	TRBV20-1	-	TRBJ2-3	TGCAGTGCTAGAGCGCAGGGAAGCGCCGACAGCCAGTATTTT	CSARAQGSADSQYF
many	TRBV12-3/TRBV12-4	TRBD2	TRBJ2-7	TGTGCCAGTCAAAGCGGGAGTGGATACGAGCAGTACTTC	CASQSGSGYEQYF
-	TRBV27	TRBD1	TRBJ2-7	TGTGCCAGCAGCGGACAGGGGCAGTACGAGCAGTACTTC	CASSGQGQYEQYF
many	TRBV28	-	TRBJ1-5	TGTGCCAGCAGGCGATCCCGTTATAGCAATCAGCCCCAGCATTTT	CASRRSRYSNQPQHF
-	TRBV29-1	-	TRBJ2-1	-	CSVPVGGGSLSF
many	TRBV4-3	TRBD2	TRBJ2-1	TGCGCCAGCAGCCGTTCGACTAGCGGGATTTACAATGAGCAGTTCTTC	CASSRSTSGIYNEQFF
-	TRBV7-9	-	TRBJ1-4	TGTGCCAGCAGCTCCGCCCGGCGGAATAATGAAAAACTGTTTTTT	CASSSARRNNEKLFF
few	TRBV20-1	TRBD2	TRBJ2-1	TGCAGTGCTAGAGATCCGGGACTAGCGGGACAAAGGCAGTTCTTC	CSARDPGLAGQRQFF
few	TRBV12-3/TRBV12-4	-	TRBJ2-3	TGTGCCAGCAGTGGGATCCGTAGTAGCACAGATACGCAGTATTTT	CASSGIRSSTDTQYF
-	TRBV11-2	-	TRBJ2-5	TGTGCCAGCAGCTTAGTGGGTGGAGGTGCGGAGACCCAGTACTTC	CASSLVGGGAETQYF
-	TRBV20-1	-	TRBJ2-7	TGCAGTGCTAGAGATATTAGGCTCGATTACTACGAGCAGTACTTC	CSARDIRLDYYEQYF
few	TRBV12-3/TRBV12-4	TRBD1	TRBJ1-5	TGTGCCAGCAGTCCCCCTTTACAGGGGGTCGACTTCAATCAGCCCCAGCATTTT	CASSPPLQGVDFNQPQHF
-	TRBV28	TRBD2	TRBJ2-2	TGTGCCAGCAGTTCACCGGGAGGGCTAACGAACACCGGGGAGCTGTTTTTT	CASSSPGGLTNTGELFF
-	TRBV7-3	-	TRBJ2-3	TGTGCCAGCAGCCCCACCCGCTTAGCAGATACGCAGTATTTT	CASSPTRLADTQYF
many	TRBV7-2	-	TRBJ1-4	TGTGCCAGCAGCACCGACAGAGCAACTAATGAAAAACTGTTTTTT	CASSTDRATNEKLFF
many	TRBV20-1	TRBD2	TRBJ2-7	TGCAGTGCTATCCCTGCGGGAGCGCAGTACGAGCAGTACTTC	CSAIPAGAQYEQYF
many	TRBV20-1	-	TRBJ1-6	TGCAGTGCTAGAGATGAGCAGGGTGAGAATTCACCCCTCCACTTT	CSARDEQGENSPLHF